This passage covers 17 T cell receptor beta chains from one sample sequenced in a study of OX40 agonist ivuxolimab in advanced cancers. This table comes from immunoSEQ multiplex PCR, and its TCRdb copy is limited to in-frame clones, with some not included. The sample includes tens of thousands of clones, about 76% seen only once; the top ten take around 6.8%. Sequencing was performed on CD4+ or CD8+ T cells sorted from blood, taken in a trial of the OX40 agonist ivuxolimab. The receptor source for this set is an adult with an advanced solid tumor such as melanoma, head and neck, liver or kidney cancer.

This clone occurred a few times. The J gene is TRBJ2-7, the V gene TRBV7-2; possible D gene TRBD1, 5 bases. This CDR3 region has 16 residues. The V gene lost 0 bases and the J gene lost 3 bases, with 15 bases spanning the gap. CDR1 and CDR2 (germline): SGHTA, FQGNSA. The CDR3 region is CASSLATDGLLYEQYF. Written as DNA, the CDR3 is TGTGCCAGCAGCTTAGCGACAGATGGCCTCCTCTACGAGCAGTACTTC.

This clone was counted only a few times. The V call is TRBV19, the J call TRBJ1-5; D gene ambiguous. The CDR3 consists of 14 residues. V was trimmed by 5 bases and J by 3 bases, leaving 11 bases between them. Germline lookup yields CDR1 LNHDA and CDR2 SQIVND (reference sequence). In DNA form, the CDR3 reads TGTGCCAGTAGTCAAGACGGGGACAATCAGCCCCAGCATTTT. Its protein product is CASSQDGDNQPQHF.

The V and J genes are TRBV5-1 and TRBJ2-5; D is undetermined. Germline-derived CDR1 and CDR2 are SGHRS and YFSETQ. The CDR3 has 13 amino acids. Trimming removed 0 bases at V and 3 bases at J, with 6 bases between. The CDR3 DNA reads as TGCGCCAGCAGCTTGGTAGAAGAAGAGACCCAGTACTTC. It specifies CASSLVEEETQYF.

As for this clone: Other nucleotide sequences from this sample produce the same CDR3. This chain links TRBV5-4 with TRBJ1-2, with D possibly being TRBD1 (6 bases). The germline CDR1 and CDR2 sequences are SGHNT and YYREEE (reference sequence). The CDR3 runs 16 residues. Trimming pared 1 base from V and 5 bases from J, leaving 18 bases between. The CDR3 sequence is CASSLLGQGVSYGYTF. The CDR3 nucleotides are TGTGCCAGCAGCTTGTTGGGACAAGGAGTAAGTTATGGCTACACCTTC.

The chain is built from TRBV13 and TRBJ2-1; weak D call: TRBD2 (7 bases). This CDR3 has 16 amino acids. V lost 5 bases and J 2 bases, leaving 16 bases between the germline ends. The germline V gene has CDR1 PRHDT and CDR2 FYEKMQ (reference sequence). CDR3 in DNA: TGTGCCAGCAGCCGAAGGGGGGGCGAGGCCTACAATGAGCAGTTCTTC. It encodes CASSRRGGEAYNEQFF.

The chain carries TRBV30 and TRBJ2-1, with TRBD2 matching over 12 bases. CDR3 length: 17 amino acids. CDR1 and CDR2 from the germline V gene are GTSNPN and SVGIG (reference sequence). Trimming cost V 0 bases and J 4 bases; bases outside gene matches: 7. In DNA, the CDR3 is TGTGCCTGGAGTGTACATCAACTAGCGGGAGGATACAATGAGCAGTTCTTC. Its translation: CAWSVHQLAGGYNEQFF.

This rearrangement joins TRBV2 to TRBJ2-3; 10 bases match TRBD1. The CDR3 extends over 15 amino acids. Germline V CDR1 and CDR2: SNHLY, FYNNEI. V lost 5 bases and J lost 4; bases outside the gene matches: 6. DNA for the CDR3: TGTGCCAGCAGTCCCGGGACAGGGGAGTCAGATACGCAGTATTTT. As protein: CASSPGTGESDTQYF. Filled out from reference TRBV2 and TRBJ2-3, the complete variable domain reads EPEVTQTPSHQVTQMGQEVILRCVPISNHLYFYWYRQILGQKVEFLVSFYNNEISEKSEIFDDQFSVERPDGSNFTLKIRSTKLEDSAMYFCASSPGTGESDTQYFGPGTRLTVL.

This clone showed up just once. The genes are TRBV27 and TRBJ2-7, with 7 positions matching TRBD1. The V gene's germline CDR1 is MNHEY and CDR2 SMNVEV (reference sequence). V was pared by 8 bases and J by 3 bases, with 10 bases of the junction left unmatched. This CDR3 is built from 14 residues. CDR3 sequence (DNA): TGTGCCAGCGGACCCGGGACAGTGGTCTACGAGCAGTACTTC. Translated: CASGPGTVVYEQYF.

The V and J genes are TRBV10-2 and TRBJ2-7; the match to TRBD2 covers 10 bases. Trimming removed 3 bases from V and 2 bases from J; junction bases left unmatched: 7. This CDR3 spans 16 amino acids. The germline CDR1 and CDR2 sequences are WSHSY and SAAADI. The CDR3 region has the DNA TGCGCCAGCAGTGAAGGGCTAGCGGGGGTGCCCTACGAGCAGTACGTC. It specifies CASSEGLAGVPYEQYV.

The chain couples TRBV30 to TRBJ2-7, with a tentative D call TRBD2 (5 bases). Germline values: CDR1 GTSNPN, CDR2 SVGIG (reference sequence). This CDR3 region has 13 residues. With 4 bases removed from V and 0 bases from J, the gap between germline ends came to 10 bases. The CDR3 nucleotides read TGTGCCTGGAAGGGCGGGTACTCCTACGAGCAGTACTTC. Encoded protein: CAWKGGYSYEQYF.

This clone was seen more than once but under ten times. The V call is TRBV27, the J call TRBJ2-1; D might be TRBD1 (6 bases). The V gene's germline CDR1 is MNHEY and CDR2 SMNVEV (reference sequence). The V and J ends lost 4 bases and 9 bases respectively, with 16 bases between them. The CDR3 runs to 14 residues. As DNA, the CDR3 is TGTGCCAGCAGTTCCCTGGACAGTAGGGGTGAGCAGTTCTTC. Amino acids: CASSSLDSRGEQFF.

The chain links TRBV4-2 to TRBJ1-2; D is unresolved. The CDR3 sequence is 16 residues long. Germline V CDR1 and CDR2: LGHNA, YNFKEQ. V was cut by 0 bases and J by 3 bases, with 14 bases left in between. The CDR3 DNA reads TGTGCCAGCAGCCAAGACCCCATCCGGGGAGACTATGGCTACACCTTC. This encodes CASSQDPIRGDYGYTF.

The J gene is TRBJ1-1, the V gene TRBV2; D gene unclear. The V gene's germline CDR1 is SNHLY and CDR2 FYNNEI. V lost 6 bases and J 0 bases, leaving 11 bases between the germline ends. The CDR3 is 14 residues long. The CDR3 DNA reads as TGTGCCAGCAGACGAACAGATTTGAACACTGAAGCTTTCTTT. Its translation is CASRRTDLNTEAFF.

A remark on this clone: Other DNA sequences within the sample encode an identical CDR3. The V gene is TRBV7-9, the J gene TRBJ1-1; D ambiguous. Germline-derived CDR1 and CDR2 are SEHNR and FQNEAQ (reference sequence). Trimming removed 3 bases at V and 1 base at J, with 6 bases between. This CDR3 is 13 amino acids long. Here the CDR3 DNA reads TGTGCCAGCAGCTTCGGCTCGAACACTGAAGCTTTCTTT. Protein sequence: CASSFGSNTEAFF.

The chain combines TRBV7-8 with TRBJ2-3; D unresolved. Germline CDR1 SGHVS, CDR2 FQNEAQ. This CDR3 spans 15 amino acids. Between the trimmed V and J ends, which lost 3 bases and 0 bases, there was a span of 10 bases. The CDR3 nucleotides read TGTGCCAGCAGCTTGGCGGTGTTTAGCACAGATACGCAGTATTTT. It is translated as CASSLAVFSTDTQYF.

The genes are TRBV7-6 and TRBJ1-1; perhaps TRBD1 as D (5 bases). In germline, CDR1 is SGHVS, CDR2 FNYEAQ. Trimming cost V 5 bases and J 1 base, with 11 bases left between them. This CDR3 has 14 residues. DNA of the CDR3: TGTGCCAGCAGCCCCTCCGGGGGGAACACTGAAGCTTTCTTT. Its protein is CASSPSGGNTEAFF.

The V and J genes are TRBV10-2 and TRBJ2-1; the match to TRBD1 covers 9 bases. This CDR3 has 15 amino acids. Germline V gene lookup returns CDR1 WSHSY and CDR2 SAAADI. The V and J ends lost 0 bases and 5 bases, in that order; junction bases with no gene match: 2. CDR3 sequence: CASSESRTGDNEQFF. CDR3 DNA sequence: TGCGCCAGCAGTGAGTCAAGGACAGGGGACAATGAGCAGTTCTTC.